The next 7 T cell receptor beta chains were all read from a single sample in a study of monozygotic twins with cystic fibrosis. Clones were read by immunoSEQ multiplex PCR, and TCRdb kept only the in-frame ones, dropping some. The sample lists 8,000 to 10,000 clones; over 98% were seen once. Specimen: blood. All receptors derive from a girl aged 2-15 years with cystic fibrosis.

The CDR3: CAIRGTGDTEAFF. In nucleotides, the CDR3 is TGTGCCATCAGGGGGACAGGGGATACTGAAGCTTTCTTT. The chain joins TRBV10-3 to TRBJ1-1, with 10 positions matching TRBD1. Germline V gives CDR1 ENHRY, CDR2 SYGVKD. This CDR3 has 13 residues. J lost 5 bases, V lost 6 bases, and 3 bases had no gene match.

The chain has TRBV20-1 and TRBJ1-5, with D possibly TRBD1 on 5 matching bases. Germline CDR1 is DFQATT and CDR2 is SNEGSKA (reference sequence). V dropped 6 bases and J dropped 7 bases, with 10 bases sitting between them. The CDR3 is made up of 11 amino acids. The CDR3 sequence is CSAGGKQPQHF. The CDR3 DNA is TGCAGTGCGGGGGGAAAGCAGCCCCAGCATTTT.

This chain joins TRBV6-6 and TRBJ2-2, with TRBD1 matching over 7 bases. This CDR3 has 14 residues. With V trimmed by 8 bases and J by 3 bases, 6 bases remained unmatched. Germline V gene lookup returns CDR1 MNHNY and CDR2 SVGAGI (reference sequence). Here the CDR3 DNA reads TGTGCCAGCGGGGGTACAGGGGACACCGGGGAGCTGTTTTTT. This codes for CASGGTGDTGELFF.

The rearrangement joins TRBV29-1 to TRBJ1-1; D may be TRBD1 (5 bases). Germline V gives CDR1 SQVTM, CDR2 ANQGSEA. The CDR3 runs 15 residues. Trimming shortened V by 4 bases and J by 0 bases, and 15 bases separated the two germline ends. The CDR3, as DNA: TGCAGCGTTGGTCCCGGGTGGGGCATGAACACTGAAGCTTTCTTT. Amino acid sequence: CSVGPGWGMNTEAFF.

The gene calls are TRBV4-1 and TRBJ2-7; 7 nucleotides align to TRBD1. Germline lookup yields CDR1 MGHRA and CDR2 YSYEKL. This CDR3 is built from 17 residues. J gave up 1 base and V 5 bases, and 14 bases lay outside the gene matches. CDR3 DNA: TGCGCCAGCAGCTTCAGGGACCAGGGGGATGGATCCTACGAGCAGTACTTC. The encoded protein is CASSFRDQGDGSYEQYF.

The V gene is TRBV2, the J gene TRBJ2-2, with D possibly being TRBD1 (5 bases). The length of the CDR3 is 14 residues. With 4 bases removed from V and 1 base from J, the gap between germline ends came to 7 bases. Germline-derived CDR1 and CDR2 are SNHLY and FYNNEI. The CDR3 coding sequence is TGTGCCAGCAGTGCCGGACAGAACACCGGGGAGCTGTTTTTT. Translating it yields CASSAGQNTGELFF.

In its sample, this clone was seen once. The chain carries TRBV12-5 and TRBJ2-3; 8 positions match TRBD2. The germline V gene has CDR1 LGHNT and CDR2 FRNRAP. This CDR3 contains 14 residues. After removal of 5 bases from V and 9 bases from J, the junction contained 10 bases not matched to a gene. The chain's CDR3 is CASGPDAGGGTQYF. As DNA, the CDR3 is TGTGCTAGTGGTCCGGACGCCGGGGGGGGCACGCAGTATTTT.